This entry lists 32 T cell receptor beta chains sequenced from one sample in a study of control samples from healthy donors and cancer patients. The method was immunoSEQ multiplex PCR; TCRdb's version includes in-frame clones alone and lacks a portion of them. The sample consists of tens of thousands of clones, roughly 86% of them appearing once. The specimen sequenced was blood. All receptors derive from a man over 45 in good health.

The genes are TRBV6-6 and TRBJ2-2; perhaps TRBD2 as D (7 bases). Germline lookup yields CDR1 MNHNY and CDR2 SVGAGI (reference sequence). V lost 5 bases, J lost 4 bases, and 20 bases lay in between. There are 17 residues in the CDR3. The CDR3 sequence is CASSPRGEGGRTGELFF. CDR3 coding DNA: TGTGCCAGCAGTCCTCGAGGGGAGGGGGGTCGCACCGGGGAGCTGTTTTTT.

CDR3 bases: TGTGCCAGCAGCCCCGACAGGGGCTATGGCTACACCTTC. Encoded protein: CASSPDRGYGYTF. This rearrangement joins TRBV12-3 or TRBV12-4 to TRBJ1-2; 8 nucleotides match TRBD1. Trimming took 6 bases from V and 4 from J; bases not matched to a gene: 4. This CDR3 is built from 13 residues.

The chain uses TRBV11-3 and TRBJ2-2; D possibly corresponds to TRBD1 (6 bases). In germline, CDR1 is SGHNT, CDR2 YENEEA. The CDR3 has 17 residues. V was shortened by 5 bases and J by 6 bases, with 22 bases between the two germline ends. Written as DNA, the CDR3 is TGTGCCAGCAGCCTAGGTGGAACAGGGATGGGCGCCGGGGAGCTGTTTTTT. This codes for CASSLGGTGMGAGELFF.

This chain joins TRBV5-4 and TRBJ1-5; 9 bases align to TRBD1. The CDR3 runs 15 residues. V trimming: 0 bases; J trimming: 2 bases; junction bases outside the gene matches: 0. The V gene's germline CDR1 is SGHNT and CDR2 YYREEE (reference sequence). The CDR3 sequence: CASSLGTGGNQPQHF. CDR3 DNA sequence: TGTGCCAGCAGCTTGGGGACAGGGGGCAATCAGCCCCAGCATTTT.

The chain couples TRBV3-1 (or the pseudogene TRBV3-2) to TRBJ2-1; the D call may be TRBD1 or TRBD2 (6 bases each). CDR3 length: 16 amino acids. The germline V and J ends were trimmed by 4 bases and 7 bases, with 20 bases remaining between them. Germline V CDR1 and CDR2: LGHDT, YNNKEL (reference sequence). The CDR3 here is CASSPPARGDRNEQFF. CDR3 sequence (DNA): TGTGCCAGCAGCCCCCCTGCGAGGGGGGATCGGAATGAGCAGTTCTTC.

This chain's CDR3 is CASSPGDRVQPQHF. The CDR3 DNA is TGTGCCAGCTCACCCGGAGACAGGGTCCAGCCCCAGCATTTT. The rearrangement joins TRBV18 to TRBJ1-5; TRBD1 aligns across 7 bases. The CDR3 length is 14 residues. Germline-derived CDR1 and CDR2 are KGHSH and LQKENI. V shed 3 bases, J shed 7 bases, and the junction held 6 bases outside the gene matches.

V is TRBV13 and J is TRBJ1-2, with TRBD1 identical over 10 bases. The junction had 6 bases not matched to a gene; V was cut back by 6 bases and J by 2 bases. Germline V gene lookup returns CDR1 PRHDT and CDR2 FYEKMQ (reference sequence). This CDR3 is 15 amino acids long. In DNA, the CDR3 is TGTGCCAGCAGTCCCAGGACAGGGGGGAACTATGGCTACACCTTC. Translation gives CASSPRTGGNYGYTF.

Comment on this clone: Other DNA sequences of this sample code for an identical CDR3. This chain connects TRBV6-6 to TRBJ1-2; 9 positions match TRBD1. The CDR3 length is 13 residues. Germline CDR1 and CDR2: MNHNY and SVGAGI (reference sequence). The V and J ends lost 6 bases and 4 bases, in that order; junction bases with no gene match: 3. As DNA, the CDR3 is TGTGCCAGCAGCCCGACAGGGGGCTATGGCTACACCTTC. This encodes CASSPTGGYGYTF.

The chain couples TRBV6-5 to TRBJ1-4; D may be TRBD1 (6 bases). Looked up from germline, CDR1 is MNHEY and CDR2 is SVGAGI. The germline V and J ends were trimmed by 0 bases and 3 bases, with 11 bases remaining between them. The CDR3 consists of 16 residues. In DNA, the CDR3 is TGTGCCAGCAGTTACTCTATAGGGGGAGCTAATGAAAAACTGTTTTTT. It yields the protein CASSYSIGGANEKLFF.

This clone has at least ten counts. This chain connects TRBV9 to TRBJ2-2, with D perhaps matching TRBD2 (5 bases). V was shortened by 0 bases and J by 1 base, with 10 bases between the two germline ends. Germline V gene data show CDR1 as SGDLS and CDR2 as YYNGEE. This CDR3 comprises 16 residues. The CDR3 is CASSVGVGGNTGELFF. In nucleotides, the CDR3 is TGTGCCAGCAGCGTAGGTGTAGGAGGGAACACCGGGGAGCTGTTTTTT.

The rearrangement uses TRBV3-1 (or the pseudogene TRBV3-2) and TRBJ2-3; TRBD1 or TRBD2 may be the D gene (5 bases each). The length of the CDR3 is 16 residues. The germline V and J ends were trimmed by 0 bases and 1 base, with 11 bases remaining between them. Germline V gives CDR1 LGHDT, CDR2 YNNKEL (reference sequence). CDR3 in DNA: TGTGCCAGCAGCCAAGATTGGGGGATCGGCACAGATACGCAGTATTTT. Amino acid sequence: CASSQDWGIGTDTQYF.

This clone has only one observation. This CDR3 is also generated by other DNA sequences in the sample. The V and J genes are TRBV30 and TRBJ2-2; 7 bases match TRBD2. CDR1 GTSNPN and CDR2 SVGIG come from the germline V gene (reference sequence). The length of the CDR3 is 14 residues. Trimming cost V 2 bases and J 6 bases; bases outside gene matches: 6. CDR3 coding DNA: TGTGCCTGGAGTTGGGGGGGGGTGGCCGGGGAGCTGTTTTTT. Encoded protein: CAWSWGGVAGELFF.

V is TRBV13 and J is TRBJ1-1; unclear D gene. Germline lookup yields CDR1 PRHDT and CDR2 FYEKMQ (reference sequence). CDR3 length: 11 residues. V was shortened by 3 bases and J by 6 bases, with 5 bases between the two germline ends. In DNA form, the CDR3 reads TGTGCCAGCAGCTTTGAAGCTGAAGCTTTCTTT. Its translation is CASSFEAEAFF.

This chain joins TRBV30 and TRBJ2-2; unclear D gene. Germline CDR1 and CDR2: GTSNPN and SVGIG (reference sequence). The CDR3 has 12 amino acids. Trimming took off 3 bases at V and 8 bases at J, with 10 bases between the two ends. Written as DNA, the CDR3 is TGTGCCTGGAGAAGGGAAGCGGGGGAGCTGTTTTTT. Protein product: CAWRREAGELFF.

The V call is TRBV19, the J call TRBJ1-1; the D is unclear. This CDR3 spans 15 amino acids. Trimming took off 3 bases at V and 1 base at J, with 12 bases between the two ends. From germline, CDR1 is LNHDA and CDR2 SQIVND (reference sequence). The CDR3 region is CASSINGQPNTEAFF. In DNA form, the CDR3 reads TGTGCCAGTAGTATTAACGGCCAACCGAACACTGAAGCTTTCTTT.

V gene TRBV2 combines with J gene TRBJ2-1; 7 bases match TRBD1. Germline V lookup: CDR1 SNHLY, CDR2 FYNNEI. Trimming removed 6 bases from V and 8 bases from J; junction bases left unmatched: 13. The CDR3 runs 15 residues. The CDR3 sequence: CASRKRDSRQDEQFF. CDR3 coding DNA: TGTGCCAGCAGAAAACGGGACAGCAGGCAGGATGAGCAGTTCTTC.

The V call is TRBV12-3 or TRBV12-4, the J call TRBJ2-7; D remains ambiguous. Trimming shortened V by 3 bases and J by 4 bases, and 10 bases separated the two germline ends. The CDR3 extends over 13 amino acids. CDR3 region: CASSFVGSYEQYF. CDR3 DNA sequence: TGTGCCAGCAGTTTTGTTGGGTCATACGAGCAGTACTTC.

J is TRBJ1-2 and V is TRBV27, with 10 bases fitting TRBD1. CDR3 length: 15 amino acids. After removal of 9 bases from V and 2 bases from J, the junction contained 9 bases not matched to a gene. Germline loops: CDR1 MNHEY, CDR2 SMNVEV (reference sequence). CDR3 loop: CASATGGEGNYGYTF. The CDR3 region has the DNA TGTGCCAGTGCGACAGGGGGCGAGGGGAACTATGGCTACACCTTC.

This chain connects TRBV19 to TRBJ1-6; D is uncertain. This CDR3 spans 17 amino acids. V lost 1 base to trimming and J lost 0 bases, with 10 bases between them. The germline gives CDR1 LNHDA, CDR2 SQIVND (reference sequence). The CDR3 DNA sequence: TGTGCCAGTAGTATAGTGGGCAGGAGCTCCTATAATTCACCCCTCCACTTT. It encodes CASSIVGRSSYNSPLHF. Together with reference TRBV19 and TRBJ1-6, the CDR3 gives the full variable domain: DGGITQSPKYLFRKEGQNVTLSCEQNLNHDAMYWYRQDPGQGLRLIYYSQIVNDFQKGDIAEGYSVSREKKESFPLTVTSAQKNPTAFYLCASSIVGRSSYNSPLHFGNGTRLTVT.

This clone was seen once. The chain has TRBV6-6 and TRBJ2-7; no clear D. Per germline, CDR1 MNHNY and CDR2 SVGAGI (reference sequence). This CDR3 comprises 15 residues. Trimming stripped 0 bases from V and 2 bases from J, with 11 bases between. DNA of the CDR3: TGTGCCAGCAGTTACTCGAGGCTGAGTGCCTACGAGCAGTACTTC. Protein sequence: CASSYSRLSAYEQYF.

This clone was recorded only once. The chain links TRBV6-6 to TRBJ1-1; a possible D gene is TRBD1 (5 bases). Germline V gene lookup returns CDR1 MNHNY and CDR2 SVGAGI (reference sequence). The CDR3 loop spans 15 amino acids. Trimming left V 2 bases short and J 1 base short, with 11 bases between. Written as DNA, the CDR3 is TGTGCCAGCAGTTACCAGGGCGGCGGGAACACTGAAGCTTTCTTT. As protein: CASSYQGGGNTEAFF.

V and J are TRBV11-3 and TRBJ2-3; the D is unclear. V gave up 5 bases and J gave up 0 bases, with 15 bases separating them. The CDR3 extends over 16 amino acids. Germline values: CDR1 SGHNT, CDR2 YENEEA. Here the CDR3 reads CASSTRTLSSTDTQYF. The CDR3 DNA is TGTGCCAGCAGCACCCGGACGCTTTCTAGCACAGATACGCAGTATTTT.

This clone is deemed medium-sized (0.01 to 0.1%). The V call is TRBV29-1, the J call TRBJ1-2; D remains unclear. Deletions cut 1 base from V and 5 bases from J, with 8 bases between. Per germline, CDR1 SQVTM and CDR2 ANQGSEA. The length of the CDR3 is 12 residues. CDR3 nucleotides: TGCAGCGTTGAAGGAACCCCGTATGGCTACACCTTC. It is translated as CSVEGTPYGYTF.

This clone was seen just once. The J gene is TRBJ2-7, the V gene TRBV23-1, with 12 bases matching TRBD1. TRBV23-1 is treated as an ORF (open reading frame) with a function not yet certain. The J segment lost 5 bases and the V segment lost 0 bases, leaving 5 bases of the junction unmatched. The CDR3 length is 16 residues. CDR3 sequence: CASSQSRGQGANEQYF. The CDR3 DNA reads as TGCGCCAGCAGTCAATCCAGGGGACAGGGGGCCAACGAGCAGTACTTC.

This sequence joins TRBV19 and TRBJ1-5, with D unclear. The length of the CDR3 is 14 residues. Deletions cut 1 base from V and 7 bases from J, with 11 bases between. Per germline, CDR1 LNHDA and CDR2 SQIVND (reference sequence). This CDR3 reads CASSIARMSQPQHF. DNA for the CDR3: TGTGCCAGTAGTATAGCCAGGATGTCGCAGCCCCAGCATTTT.

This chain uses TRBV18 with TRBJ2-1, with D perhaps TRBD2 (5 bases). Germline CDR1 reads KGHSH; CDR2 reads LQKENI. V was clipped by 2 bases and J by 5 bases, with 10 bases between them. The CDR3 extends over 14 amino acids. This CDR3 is CASSPFGGNNEQFF. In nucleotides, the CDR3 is TGTGCCAGCTCACCATTTGGAGGTAACAATGAGCAGTTCTTC.

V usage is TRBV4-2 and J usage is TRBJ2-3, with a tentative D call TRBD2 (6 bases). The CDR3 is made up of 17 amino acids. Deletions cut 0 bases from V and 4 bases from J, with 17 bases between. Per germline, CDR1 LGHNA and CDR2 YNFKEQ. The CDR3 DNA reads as TGTGCCAGCAGCCAAGATCATATGGCTAGCGCCCCAGATACGCAGTATTTT. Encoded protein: CASSQDHMASAPDTQYF.

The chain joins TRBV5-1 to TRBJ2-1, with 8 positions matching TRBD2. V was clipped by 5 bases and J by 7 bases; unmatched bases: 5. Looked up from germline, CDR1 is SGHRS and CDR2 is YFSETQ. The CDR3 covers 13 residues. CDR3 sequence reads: CASSRGGRNEQFF. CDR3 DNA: TGCGCCAGCAGTCGCGGGGGGAGGAATGAGCAGTTCTTC.

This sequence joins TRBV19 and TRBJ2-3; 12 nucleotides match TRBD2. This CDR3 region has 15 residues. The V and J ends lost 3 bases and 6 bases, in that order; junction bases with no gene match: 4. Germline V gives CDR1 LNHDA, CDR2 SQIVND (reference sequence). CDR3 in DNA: TGTGCCAGTAGTATGACTAGCGGGGGTCGTGATACGCAGTATTTT. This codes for CASSMTSGGRDTQYF.

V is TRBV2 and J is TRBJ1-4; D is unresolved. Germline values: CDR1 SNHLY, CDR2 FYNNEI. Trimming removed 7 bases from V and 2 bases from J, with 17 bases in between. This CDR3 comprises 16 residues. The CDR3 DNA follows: TGTGCCAGCACGAACAGACCCTCTGGGACTAATGAAAAACTGTTTTTT. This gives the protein CASTNRPSGTNEKLFF.

The chain's CDR3 is CAWSPQGGGGADEQFF. The CDR3, as DNA: TGTGCCTGGAGTCCCCAAGGGGGCGGGGGGGCGGATGAGCAGTTCTTC. The genes are TRBV30 and TRBJ2-1; 9 nucleotides align to TRBD2. Germline CDR1 GTSNPN, CDR2 SVGIG (reference sequence). V lost 2 bases, J lost 8 bases, and 13 bases stayed unmatched. The CDR3 has 16 residues.

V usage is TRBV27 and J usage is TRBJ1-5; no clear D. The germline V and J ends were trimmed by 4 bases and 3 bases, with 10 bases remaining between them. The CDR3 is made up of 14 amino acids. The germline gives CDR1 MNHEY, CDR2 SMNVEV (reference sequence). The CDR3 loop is CASSSGRDNQPQHF. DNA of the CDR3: TGTGCCAGCAGTTCTGGACGGGACAATCAGCCCCAGCATTTT.